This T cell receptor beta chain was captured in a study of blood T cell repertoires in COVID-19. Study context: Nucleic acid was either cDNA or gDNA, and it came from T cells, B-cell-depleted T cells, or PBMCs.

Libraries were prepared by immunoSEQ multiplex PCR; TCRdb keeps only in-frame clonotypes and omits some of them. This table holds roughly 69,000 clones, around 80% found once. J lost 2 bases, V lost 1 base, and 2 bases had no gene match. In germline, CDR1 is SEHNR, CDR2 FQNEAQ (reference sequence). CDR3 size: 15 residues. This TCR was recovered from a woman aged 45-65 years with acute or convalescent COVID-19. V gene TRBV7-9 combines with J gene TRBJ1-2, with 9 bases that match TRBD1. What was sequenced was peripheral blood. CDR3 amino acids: CASSLVTGGNYGYTF. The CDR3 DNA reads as TGTGCCAGCAGCTTAGTAACAGGGGGCAACTATGGCTACACCTTC.